These T cell receptor beta chains were read from a single sample in a study of monozygotic twins with inflammatory bowel disease. TCRdb reprocessed the 5' RACE reads and keeps a single row for each CDR3 protein, giving no DNA. The sample data list around 450,000 distinct CDR3 sequences. The sequenced material came from blood. The source of these receptors is a human donor with ulcerative colitis or Crohn's disease, or a healthy co-twin of an affected twin (not recorded which). CDR3s include the opening cysteine and the closing phenylalanine or tryptophan. The order of the fields is V gene, J gene, CDR3 protein.

V gene: TRBV10-3; J gene: TRBJ2-3; CDR3 protein: CAISEGAGTDTQYF
V gene: TRBV5-1; J gene: TRBJ2-5; CDR3 protein: CASSWDRRPETQYF
V gene: TRBV29-1; J gene: TRBJ1-4; CDR3 protein: CSVVKENEKLFF
V gene: TRBV5-1; J gene: TRBJ1-4; CDR3 protein: CASSLDGMADEKLFF
V gene: TRBV5-1; J gene: TRBJ2-3; CDR3 protein: CASRDRGVTDTQYF
V gene: TRBV29-1; J gene: TRBJ2-3; CDR3 protein: CSVEGTSARGGYF
V gene: TRBV12-3/TRBV12-4; J gene: TRBJ2-7; CDR3 protein: CASTHRGLGEQYF
V gene: TRBV7-8; J gene: TRBJ2-3; CDR3 protein: CASSMRDRGPLSTDTQYF
V gene: TRBV25-1; J gene: TRBJ2-1; CDR3 protein: CASKIGTRRYNEQFF
V gene: TRBV19; J gene: TRBJ1-1; CDR3 protein: CASSRATSDTEAFF
V gene: TRBV12-3/TRBV12-4; J gene: TRBJ1-1; CDR3 protein: CASTQGSGTEAFF
V gene: TRBV10-3; J gene: TRBJ1-3; CDR3 protein: CAIRSTDRSGNTIYF
V gene: TRBV6-5; J gene: TRBJ2-3; CDR3 protein: CASSPGTQGTQYF
V gene: TRBV19; J gene: TRBJ2-7; CDR3 protein: CASTTSYGSSYEQYF
V gene: TRBV4-1; J gene: TRBJ2-7; CDR3 protein: CASSQVPGLDPYEQYF
V gene: TRBV24-1; J gene: TRBJ2-2; CDR3 protein: CATSSGGRTGELFF
V gene: TRBV25-1; J gene: TRBJ1-2; CDR3 protein: CASSVWSGYTF
V gene: TRBV10-3; J gene: TRBJ2-3; CDR3 protein: CAIRTSLAGGSTDTQYF
V gene: TRBV20-1; J gene: TRBJ1-2; CDR3 protein: CSARLDRDYGYTF
V gene: TRBV12-3/TRBV12-4; J gene: TRBJ1-5; CDR3 protein: CASSQGPNQPQHF
V gene: TRBV28; J gene: TRBJ2-1; CDR3 protein: CASSFSSGTGLHNEQFF
V gene: TRBV7-9; J gene: TRBJ2-2; CDR3 protein: CASYQRPAVGTTGELFF
V gene: TRBV9; J gene: TRBJ2-2; CDR3 protein: CASTEGLFGELFF
V gene: TRBV5-1; J gene: TRBJ2-2; CDR3 protein: CASSSPGGENTGELFF
V gene: TRBV18; J gene: TRBJ2-4; CDR3 protein: CASSSTTGGGKNIQYF
V gene: TRBV7-8; J gene: TRBJ2-7; CDR3 protein: CASSLGGSGTSYEQYF
V gene: TRBV30; J gene: TRBJ1-1; CDR3 protein: CAWSARGKGTEAFF
V gene: TRBV6-5; J gene: TRBJ1-6; CDR3 protein: CASSYSTGRTSPLHF
V gene: TRBV28; J gene: TRBJ1-6; CDR3 protein: CATEFRGAYNSPLHF